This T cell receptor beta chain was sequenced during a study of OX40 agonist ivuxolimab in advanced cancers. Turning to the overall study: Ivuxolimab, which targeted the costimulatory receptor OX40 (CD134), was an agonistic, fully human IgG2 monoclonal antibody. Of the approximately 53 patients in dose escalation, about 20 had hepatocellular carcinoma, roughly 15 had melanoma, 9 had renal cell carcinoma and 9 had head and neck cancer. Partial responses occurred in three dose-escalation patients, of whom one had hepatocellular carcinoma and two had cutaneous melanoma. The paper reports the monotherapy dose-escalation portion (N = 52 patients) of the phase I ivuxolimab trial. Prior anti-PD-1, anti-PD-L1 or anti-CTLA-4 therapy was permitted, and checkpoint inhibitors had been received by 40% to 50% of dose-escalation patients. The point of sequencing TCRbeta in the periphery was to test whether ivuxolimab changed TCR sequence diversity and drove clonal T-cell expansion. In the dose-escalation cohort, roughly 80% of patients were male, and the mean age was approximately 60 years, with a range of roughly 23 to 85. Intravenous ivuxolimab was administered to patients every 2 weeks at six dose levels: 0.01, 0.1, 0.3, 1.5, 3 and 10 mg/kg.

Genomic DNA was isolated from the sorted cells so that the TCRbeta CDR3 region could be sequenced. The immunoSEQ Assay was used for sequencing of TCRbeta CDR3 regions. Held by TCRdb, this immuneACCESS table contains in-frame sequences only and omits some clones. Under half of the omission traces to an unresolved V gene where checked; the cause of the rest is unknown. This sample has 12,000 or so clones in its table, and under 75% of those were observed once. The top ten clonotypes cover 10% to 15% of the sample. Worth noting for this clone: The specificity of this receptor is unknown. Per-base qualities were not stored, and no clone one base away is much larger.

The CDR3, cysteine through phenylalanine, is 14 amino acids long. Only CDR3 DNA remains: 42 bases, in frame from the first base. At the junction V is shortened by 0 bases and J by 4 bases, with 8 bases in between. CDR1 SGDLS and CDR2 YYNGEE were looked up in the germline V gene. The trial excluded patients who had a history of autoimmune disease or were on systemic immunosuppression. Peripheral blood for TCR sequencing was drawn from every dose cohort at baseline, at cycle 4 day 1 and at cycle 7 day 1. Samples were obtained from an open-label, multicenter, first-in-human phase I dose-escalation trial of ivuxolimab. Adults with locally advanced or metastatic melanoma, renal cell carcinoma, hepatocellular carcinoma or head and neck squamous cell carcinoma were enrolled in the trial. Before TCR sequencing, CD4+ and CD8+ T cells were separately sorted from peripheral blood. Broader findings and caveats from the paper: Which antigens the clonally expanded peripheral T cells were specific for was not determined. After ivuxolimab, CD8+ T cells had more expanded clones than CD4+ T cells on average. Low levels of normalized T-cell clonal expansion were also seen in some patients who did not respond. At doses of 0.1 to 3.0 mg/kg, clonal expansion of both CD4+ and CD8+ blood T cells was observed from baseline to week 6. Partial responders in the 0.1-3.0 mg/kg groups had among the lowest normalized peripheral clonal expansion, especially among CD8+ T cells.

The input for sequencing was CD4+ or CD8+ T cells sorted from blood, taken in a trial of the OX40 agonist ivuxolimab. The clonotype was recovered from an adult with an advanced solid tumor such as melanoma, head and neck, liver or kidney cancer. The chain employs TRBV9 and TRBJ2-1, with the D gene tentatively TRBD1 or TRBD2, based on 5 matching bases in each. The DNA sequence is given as TGTGCCAGCAGCGTAGGGGGGAAATACAATGAGCAGTTCTTC. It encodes CASSVGGKYNEQFF. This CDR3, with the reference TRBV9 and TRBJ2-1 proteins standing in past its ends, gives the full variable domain DSGVTQTPKHLITATGQRVTLRCSPRSGDLSVYWYQQSLDQGLQFLIQYYNGEERAKGNILERFSAQQFPDLHSELNLSSLELGDSALYFCASSVGGKYNEQFFGPGTRLTVL.